These 18 T cell receptor beta chains came from one sample sequenced in a study of blood T cells in healthy people across ages. Combining a sample-barcoded 5' primer with a J-beta primer mix, a second PCR ran for 7 to 11 cycles. Using its own MiXCR run on the 5' RACE reads, TCRdb lists one record per CDR3 protein. The sample gives over 1,500,000 distinct CDR3 sequences, 35% to 50% of which show up once; 23% is in the top ten. Sample: blood. The source of these receptors is a human donor in good health.

This clonotype turned up a few times. The V call is TRBV29-1, the J call TRBJ1-1; a weak D match, TRBD1 (5 bases). CDR1 SQVTM and CDR2 ANQGSEA come from the germline V gene. The CDR3 totals 13 residues. Trimming shortened V by 6 bases and J by 2 bases, and 13 bases separated the two germline ends. CDR3 region: CSVDGAINTEAFF. Here the CDR3 DNA reads TGCAGCGTGGACGGGGCGATAAACACTGAAGCTTTCTTT.

V is TRBV20-1 and J is TRBJ2-6, with TRBD2 as a possible D gene (6 bases). The CDR3 has 17 amino acids. V was trimmed by 6 bases and J by 4 bases, leaving 22 bases between them. The germline CDR1 and CDR2 sequences are DFQATT and SNEGSKA (reference sequence). In DNA, the CDR3 is TGCAGTGCCCTTCCGGGAGCCTGGGGTGGGGGGGCCAACGTCCTGACTTTC. It specifies CSALPGAWGGGANVLTF.

This clonotype was found once. CDR3 amino acids: CASSYPDREWETQYF. CDR3 in DNA: TGTGCCAGCAGTTATCCGGACAGGGAGTGGGAGACCCAGTACTTC. The chain employs TRBV6-6 and TRBJ2-5; 8 bases agree with TRBD1. The CDR3 spans 15 residues. CDR1 and CDR2 from the germline V gene are MNHNY and SVGAGI (reference sequence). V gave up 3 bases and J gave up 5 bases; unmatched junction bases: 8.

V usage is TRBV3-1 and J usage is TRBJ2-4; 7 bases match TRBD1. Near its end, the DNA agrees better with TRBJ2-7, so the J call may be wrong. CDR1 and CDR2 from the germline V gene are LGHDT and YNNKEL (reference sequence). The CDR3 loop spans 16 amino acids. CDR3 in DNA: TGTGCCAGCAGCCAAGATCTCGGGACAGCCCCCTACGAGCAGTACTTC. Protein: CASSQDLGTAPYEQYF.

This clonotype was recorded once. The chain has TRBV5-1 and TRBJ2-1; D is perhaps TRBD1 (5 bases). Per germline, CDR1 SGHRS and CDR2 YFSETQ. This CDR3 is built from 14 residues. V was shortened by 5 bases and J by 3 bases, with 12 bases between the two germline ends. This CDR3 is CASSAAGNYNEQFF. The CDR3 nucleotides are TGCGCCAGCAGTGCGGCAGGGAACTACAATGAGCAGTTCTTC.

The rearrangement links TRBV28 to TRBJ2-5; D unresolved. The CDR3 consists of 14 residues. Trimming shortened V by 2 bases and J by 5 bases, and 12 bases separated the two germline ends. Germline V gene sequence: CDR1 MDHEN, CDR2 SYDVKM. The CDR3 reads CASSLGVKRETQYF. The CDR3, as DNA: TGTGCCAGCAGTTTAGGGGTTAAGAGGGAGACCCAGTACTTC.

As for this clonotype: A read error may produce the germline difference seen at one junction end. The chain carries TRBV4-1 and TRBJ2-5; 7 bases match TRBD1. Germline V gives CDR1 MGHRA, CDR2 YSYEKL. This CDR3 comprises 16 residues. The CDR3 loop is CAGSPRQGRNQETQYF. CDR3 coding DNA: TGCGCCGGCAGCCCACGACAGGGTCGTAACCAAGAGACCCAGTACTTC.

This sequence joins TRBV6-2 or TRBV6-3 and TRBJ1-1; D possibly corresponds to TRBD1 (5 bases). This CDR3 is built from 13 residues. V was trimmed by 7 bases and J by 7 bases, leaving 16 bases between them. CDR1 is MNHEY, CDR2 SVGEGT, per germline. The CDR3 DNA sequence: TGTGCCAGCATGGACCCAGGGATAATTGAAGCTTTCTTT. Translation gives CASMDPGIIEAFF.

This clonotype was counted a few times. The gene calls are TRBV29-1 and TRBJ1-2; 9 bases map to TRBD1. The V and J ends lost 6 bases and 6 bases, in that order; junction bases with no gene match: 11. Germline V gene data show CDR1 as SQVTM and CDR2 as ANQGSEA. The CDR3 extends over 14 amino acids. CDR3 DNA sequence: TGCAGCGTCGGGACAGGGTATAATATGGATGGCTACACCTTC. Protein sequence: CSVGTGYNMDGYTF.

The sample holds a few counts of this clonotype. This sequence joins TRBV7-2 and TRBJ2-3; D not resolved. The germline V gene has CDR1 SGHTA and CDR2 FQGNSA. CDR3 length: 14 amino acids. V lost 5 bases and J lost 4, with 13 bases in between. The CDR3 DNA reads as TGTGCCAGCAGCCACCTCACTGTCGCAGATACGCAGTATTTT. This sequence encodes CASSHLTVADTQYF.

The chain uses TRBV14 and TRBJ2-7, with D maybe TRBD2 (5 bases). The CDR3 spans 17 residues. CDR1 and CDR2 from the germline V gene are SGHDN and FVKESK. The V end lost 1 base, the J end lost 4 bases, and 20 bases lay between the germline ends. The CDR3: CASSQGDGPGGKYEQYF. CDR3 nucleotides: TGTGCCAGCAGCCAAGGGGATGGACCCGGAGGAAAATACGAGCAGTACTTC.

The chain employs TRBV25-1 and TRBJ2-1; tentatively, D is TRBD2 (5 bases). Between the trimmed V and J ends, which lost 5 bases and 2 bases, there was a span of 10 bases. The V gene's germline CDR1 is MGHDK and CDR2 SYGVNS. There are 14 residues in the CDR3. The chain's CDR3 is CASSSLRAYNEQFF. The CDR3 DNA is TGTGCCAGCAGTTCCCTGAGGGCCTACAATGAGCAGTTCTTC.

This chain connects TRBV20-1 to TRBJ1-5, with D maybe TRBD1 (6 bases). This CDR3 comprises 16 residues. In germline, CDR1 is DFQATT, CDR2 SNEGSKA (reference sequence). The V end was cut by 0 bases, the J end by 4 bases, with 16 bases between. The CDR3 reads CSARDPGRGFNQPQHF. CDR3 nucleotides: TGCAGTGCTAGAGATCCGGGCAGGGGTTTTAATCAGCCCCAGCATTTT.

For this clonotype: An end of the junction does not agree with germline; a read error may underlie this. The chain recombines TRBV4-3 with TRBJ1-4, with D unresolved. The CDR3 has 16 amino acids. Germline V gene lookup returns CDR1 LGHNA and CDR2 YSLEER. In DNA, the CDR3 is TGCGCCAGCAACCAAGGGCGATTTGCAGTGTTTGAAAAACTGTTTTTT. Translation: CASNQGRFAVFEKLFF.

The chain joins TRBV20-1 to TRBJ2-5, with D tentatively TRBD2 (6 bases). The germline CDR1 and CDR2 sequences are DFQATT and SNEGSKA (reference sequence). The CDR3 runs 15 residues. Trimming removed 5 bases at V and 1 base at J, with 17 bases between. The CDR3 DNA reads as TGCAGTGCTGCAGCAAGAGGACTAACCCAAGAGACCCAGTACTTC. This codes for CSAAARGLTQETQYF.

This clonotype was seen a handful of times. The rearrangement uses TRBV27 and TRBJ1-2; the D gene is possibly TRBD1 (5 bases). The CDR3 covers 13 residues. CDR1 is MNHEY, CDR2 SMNVEV, per germline (reference sequence). Trimming cost V 2 bases and J 6 bases, with 10 bases left between them. Here the CDR3 reads CASSLQGWNGYTF. The CDR3 bases are TGTGCCAGCAGTTTACAGGGATGGAATGGCTACACCTTC.

The chain combines TRBV7-2 with TRBJ1-2; TRBD1 matches at 9 bases. V was clipped by 5 bases and J by 8 bases; unmatched bases: 9. The germline V gene has CDR1 SGHTA and CDR2 FQGNSA. The CDR3 has 14 amino acids. This chain's CDR3 is CASSTRDRVSGYTF. Here the CDR3 DNA reads TGTGCCAGCAGCACCCGGGACAGGGTTTCGGGCTACACCTTC.

Worth noting for this clonotype: At one of its ends the junction is not consistent with the germline gene, which may arise from a read error. The genes are TRBV7-9 and TRBJ2-5, with D unclear. There are 12 residues in the CDR3. Germline-derived CDR1 and CDR2 are SEHNR and FQNEAQ (reference sequence). CDR3 region: CASSPPQVTQYF. In DNA, the CDR3 is TGTGCCAGCAGTCCCCCCCAAGTGACCCAGTACTTC.